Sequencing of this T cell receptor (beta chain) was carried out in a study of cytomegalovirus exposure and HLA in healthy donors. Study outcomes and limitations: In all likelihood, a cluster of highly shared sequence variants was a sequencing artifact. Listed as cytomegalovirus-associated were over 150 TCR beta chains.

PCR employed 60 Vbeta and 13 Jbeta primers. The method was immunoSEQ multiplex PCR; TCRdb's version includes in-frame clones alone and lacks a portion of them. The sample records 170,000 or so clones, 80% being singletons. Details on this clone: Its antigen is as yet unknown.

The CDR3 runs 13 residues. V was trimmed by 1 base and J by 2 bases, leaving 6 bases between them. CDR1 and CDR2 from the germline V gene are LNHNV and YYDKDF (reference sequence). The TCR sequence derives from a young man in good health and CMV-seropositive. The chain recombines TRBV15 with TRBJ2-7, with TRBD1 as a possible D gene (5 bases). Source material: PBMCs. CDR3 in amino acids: CATSRGGTYEQYF. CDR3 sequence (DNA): TGTGCCACCAGCAGAGGGGGCACCTACGAGCAGTACTTC.